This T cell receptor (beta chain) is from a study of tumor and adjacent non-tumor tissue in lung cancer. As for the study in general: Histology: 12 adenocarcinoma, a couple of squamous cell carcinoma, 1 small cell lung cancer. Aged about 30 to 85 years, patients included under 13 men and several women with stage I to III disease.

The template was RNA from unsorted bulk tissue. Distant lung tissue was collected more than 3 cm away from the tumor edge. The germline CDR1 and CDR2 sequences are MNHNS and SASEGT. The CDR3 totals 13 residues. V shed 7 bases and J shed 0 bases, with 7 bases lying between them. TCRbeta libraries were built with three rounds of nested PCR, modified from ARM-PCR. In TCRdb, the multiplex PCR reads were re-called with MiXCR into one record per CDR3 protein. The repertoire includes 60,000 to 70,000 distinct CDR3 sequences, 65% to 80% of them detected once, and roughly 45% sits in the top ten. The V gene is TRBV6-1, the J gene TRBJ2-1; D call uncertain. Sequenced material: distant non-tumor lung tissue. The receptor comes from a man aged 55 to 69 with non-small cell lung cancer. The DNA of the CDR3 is TGTGCCAGCAAACACCGCTCCTACAATGAGCAGTTCTTC. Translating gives CASKHRSYNEQFF.